A selection of T cell receptor beta chains follows, all from one sample in a study of T-cell reconstitution after alpha-beta-depleted transplantation in children. TCRdb itself ran the PCR reads through MiXCR, one entry per CDR3 protein. This sample has roughly 200,000 distinct CDR3 sequences; roughly 14% occur once, and the top ten carry approximately 13%. Specimen: PBMCs from the stem cell graft donor, collected from the stem cell graft. These receptors all come from a human donor who donated a stem cell graft to a child with acute lymphoblastic leukemia. Both conserved end residues are part of each CDR3. The order of the fields is clone size, J gene, D gene, V gene, CDR3 DNA, CDR3 protein. A D gene is named only where the DNA matches it firmly. Expanded clones are given a class, and other clones once, few, many or no size at all.

>many|TRBJ1-2|-|TRBV6-1
TGTGCCAGCACCTTGGACGGTCGGGGGTATGGCTACACCTTC
CASTLDGRGYGYTF
>many|TRBJ1-6|TRBD1|TRBV6-5
TGTGCCAGCAGTTACTCTGGGGACAGGGGGACCTATAATTCACCCCTCCACTTT
CASSYSGDRGTYNSPLHF
>many|TRBJ2-1|TRBD2|TRBV5-1
TGCGCCAGCAGCTTGGCGGGGGAGACTAGCGGGAGTTATGAGCAGTTCTTC
CASSLAGETSGSYEQFF
>-|TRBJ1-5|TRBD1|TRBV20-1
TGCAGTGCTATAGGGACAGGGCAGCAGCCCCAGCATTTT
CSAIGTGQQPQHF
>few|TRBJ1-2|TRBD1|TRBV4-1
TGCGCCAGCAGTATTAACTTTGACAGGGTGGTTGATGGCTACACCTTC
CASSINFDRVVDGYTF
>many|TRBJ2-5|-|TRBV7-8
TGTGCCAGCGGGGGAGAGACCCAGTACTTC
CASGGETQYF
>medium-sized|TRBJ2-3|-|TRBV12-3/TRBV12-4
TGTGCCAGCAGTTGGAATTTTGGCACAGATACGCAGTATTTT
CASSWNFGTDTQYF
>many|TRBJ2-5|-|TRBV5-1
TGCGCCAGCAGCTTGGCCCGGGGAACAGAACAAGAGACCCAGTACTTC
CASSLARGTEQETQYF
>many|TRBJ2-5|-|TRBV21-1
TGTGCCAGCAGCAAATATGTGGCAGGGGGCGAAGAGACCCAGTACTTC
CASSKYVAGGEETQYF
>many|TRBJ2-6|-|TRBV11-2
TGTGCCAGCAGCTTAGGCAGCTCTGGGGCCAACGTCCTGACTTTC
CASSLGSSGANVLTF
>-|TRBJ2-5|-|TRBV4-1
TGCGCCAGCAGCCAAGACCCTCGCCGGGCGAGGGAGACCCAGTACTTC
CASSQDPRRARETQYF
>-|TRBJ1-2|TRBD1|TRBV6-1
TGTGCCAGCAGATTGACAGGGATCGCAAACTATGGCTACACCTTC
CASRLTGIANYGYTF
>many|TRBJ2-7|-|TRBV27
TGTGCCAGCAGTCCAGACCCCTATGGGCACTACGAGCAGTACTTC
CASSPDPYGHYEQYF
>many|TRBJ2-7|TRBD1|TRBV6-1
TGTGCCAGCAGATCACAGGGGTTTGCTGTTTACGAGCAGTACTTC
CASRSQGFAVYEQYF
>many|TRBJ2-4|TRBD1|TRBV11-2
TGTGCCAGCAGCTGGGGGACAGGCTCCAAAAACATTCAGTACTTC
CASSWGTGSKNIQYF
>-|TRBJ1-1|-|TRBV18
TGTGCCAGCTCCCCTGACCTCCTAGGAAACACTGAAGCTTTCTTT
CASSPDLLGNTEAFF
>many|TRBJ2-1|TRBD2|TRBV5-1
TGCGCCAGCAGCCCCGGACTAGCGGGAGGTGGATCCAATGAGCAGTTCTTC
CASSPGLAGGGSNEQFF
>many|TRBJ2-1|-|TRBV20-1
TGCAGTGTGGAGGGAGAGTCACAACTCAATGAGCAGTTCTTC
CSVEGESQLNEQFF
>many|TRBJ1-1|TRBD1|TRBV6-5
TGTGCCAGCAGTTACCGCAGGACAGGGGGCACTGAAGCTTTCTTT
CASSYRRTGGTEAFF
>many|TRBJ2-1|-|TRBV10-3
TGTGCCATCAGTCAAGGACTAAACAATGAGCAGTTCTTC
CAISQGLNNEQFF
>-|TRBJ2-7|TRBD2|TRBV25-1
TGTGCCAGCAGTGAGGGTGGGTGGACTAGCCTTTACGAGCAGTACTTC
CASSEGGWTSLYEQYF
>many|TRBJ2-1|TRBD1|TRBV20-1
TGCAGTGCTATGAGGATCAGGGGGCCCTCTAGCCGGGAGCAGTTCTTC
CSAMRIRGPSSREQFF
>-|TRBJ1-1|TRBD1|TRBV5-1
TGCGCCAGCAGCACAGAAACAGGGGTGAACACTGAAGCTTTCTTT
CASSTETGVNTEAFF
>many|TRBJ2-3|TRBD2|TRBV29-1
TGCAGCGTTGAAGATCCGTCCCGGCGGCGGGAGGGCCCGACAGATACGCAGTATTTT
CSVEDPSRRREGPTDTQYF
>many|TRBJ1-6|-|TRBV6-5
TGTGCCAGCGTTCAGCTGAGCTCCTATAATTCACCCCTCCACTTT
CASVQLSSYNSPLHF
>many|TRBJ1-3|TRBD1|TRBV7-8
TGTGCCAGCAGCTACGGGACAGGGGGCTCTGGAAACACCATATATTTT
CASSYGTGGSGNTIYF
>few|TRBJ1-6|-|TRBV10-3
TGTGCCATCAGTGAGTCGATTTCACCCCTCCACTTT
CAISESISPLHF
>few|TRBJ2-1|TRBD1|TRBV20-1
TGCAGTGCGAGCCGGATGACAGGGGTCCACAATGAGCAGTTCTTC
CSASRMTGVHNEQFF
>many|TRBJ2-1|-|TRBV5-8
TGTGCCAGCAGCTTGATTTGGGCAGGGTCGGGTCACAATGAGCAGTTCTTC
CASSLIWAGSGHNEQFF
>many|TRBJ1-1|-|TRBV6-1
TGTGCCAGCAGACCCCCGAAGGGGGGTGCCACTGAAGCTTTCTTT
CASRPPKGGATEAFF
>few|TRBJ2-1|-|TRBV20-1
TGCAGTGCGACCTCTAGCGCAAGTGAGCAGTTCTTC
CSATSSASEQFF
>many|TRBJ2-3|-|TRBV11-3
TGTGCCAGCAGCTTGGGGAGCACAGATACGCAGTATTTT
CASSLGSTDTQYF
>many|TRBJ1-5|-|TRBV6-1
TGTGCCAGCAGTACGAGGACCAGGAGTCAGCCCCAGCATTTT
CASSTRTRSQPQHF
>many|TRBJ2-1|-|TRBV6-1
TGTGCCAGCAGGCAGCGGGCCGCCTACAATGAGCAGTTCTTC
CASRQRAAYNEQFF
>many|TRBJ2-3|TRBD2|TRBV18
TGTGCCAGCTCATCAACTAGCGGGAACAGCGCAGATACGCAGTATTTT
CASSSTSGNSADTQYF
>many|TRBJ2-6|-|TRBV28
TGTGCCAGCAGTTTATCAGGGGCCGGGGCCAACGTCCTGACTTTC
CASSLSGAGANVLTF
>many|TRBJ2-1|TRBD2|TRBV20-1
TGCAGTGCTAGGTGGCCTAGCGGCTACAATGAGCAGTTCTTC
CSARWPSGYNEQFF
>-|TRBJ2-1|-|TRBV11-3
TGTGCCAGCAGCTTAGGAGGGAGTGAGCAGTTCTTC
CASSLGGSEQFF
>-|TRBJ1-2|-|TRBV6-1
TGTGCCGGGCAGAGGATTGGGAGCTATGGCTACACCTTC
CAGQRIGSYGYTF
>many|TRBJ2-3|TRBD2|TRBV24-1
TGTGCCACCAGCGGGACTAGCGGGAGTTATACGCAGTATTTT
CATSGTSGSYTQYF
>many|TRBJ1-1|-|TRBV6-5
TGTGCCAGCAGTCGGCTTGGGGCGGGGCTTTGGACTGAAGCTTTCTTT
CASSRLGAGLWTEAFF
>many|TRBJ2-1|-|TRBV5-1
TGCGCCAGCAGCTTCACGCCGGAGGGACCGGAGACCGTTCGGTTCTTC
CASSFTPEGPETVRFF
>many|TRBJ1-4|-|TRBV3-1
TGTGCCAGCAGCCAAGGGACGGGCACATCGAATGAAAAACTGTTTTTT
CASSQGTGTSNEKLFF
>many|TRBJ2-2|-|TRBV20-1
TGCAGTGCCCGATTGACAGGGAACACCGGGGAGCTGTTTTTT
CSARLTGNTGELFF
>few|TRBJ2-1|-|TRBV7-2
TGTGCCAGCAGCCCCACTCCAGTTGGTGAGCAGTTCTTC
CASSPTPVGEQFF
>many|TRBJ2-7|-|TRBV7-8
TGTGCCAGCAGCTTAATTTATCTTTACGAGCAGTACTTC
CASSLIYLYEQYF